Below, 9 T cell receptor beta chains from the same sample are listed, as sequenced in a study of beta chain features in type 1 diabetes. All of the isolated RNA was reverse transcribed, so expressed TCRB transcripts were sequenced. Profiled with immunoSEQ multiplex PCR; TCRdb holds only in-frame clones, not every one. The sample lists a few hundred thousand clones; around 15% were seen once. Material for sequencing was central memory CD4+ T cells from blood. All receptors come from a man aged 25 to 40 in good health.

In this sample, this clone turned up a few times. This chain joins TRBV27 and TRBJ2-1, with TRBD2 identical over 13 bases. This CDR3 spans 14 amino acids. Germline CDR1 reads MNHEY; CDR2 reads SMNVEV (reference sequence). Trimming took 6 bases from V and 9 from J; bases not matched to a gene: 5. This CDR3 reads CASRGTSGAGEQFF. CDR3 in DNA: TGTGCCAGCAGGGGGACTAGCGGGGCCGGTGAGCAGTTCTTC.

This clone occurred a few times. The chain employs TRBV30 and TRBJ2-7, with 11 bases matching TRBD1. This CDR3 has 13 amino acids. After removal of 2 bases from V and 5 bases from J, the junction contained 2 bases not matched to a gene. The V gene's germline CDR1 is GTSNPN and CDR2 SVGIG (reference sequence). CDR3 protein: CAWSRTGGDEQYV. For the CDR3, the DNA is TGTGCCTGGAGTAGGACAGGGGGCGACGAGCAGTACGTC.

The V call is TRBV14, the J call TRBJ2-5; weak D call: TRBD1 (6 bases). The germline V gene has CDR1 SGHDN and CDR2 FVKESK. The CDR3 runs 12 residues. V was shortened by 5 bases and J by 7 bases, with 11 bases between the two germline ends. The CDR3 coding sequence is TGTGCCAGCAGCACAGGGCGCGGGACCCAGTACTTC. It codes for CASSTGRGTQYF.

This clone was picked up a small number of times. The chain carries TRBV11-3 and TRBJ2-1; 12 bases align to TRBD2. CDR1 SGHNT and CDR2 YENEEA come from the germline V gene. This CDR3 is 16 amino acids long. The V segment lost 7 bases and the J segment 6 bases; nucleotides outside the gene matches: 10. CDR3 coding DNA: TGTGCCAGCACCCGACTCCCGACTAGCGGGAGCAATGAGCAGTTCTTC. Translation: CASTRLPTSGSNEQFF.

The chain employs TRBV5-4 and TRBJ2-2; D might be TRBD1 (5 bases). Looked up from germline, CDR1 is SGHNT and CDR2 is YYREEE (reference sequence). V was shortened by 2 bases and J by 6 bases, with 14 bases between the two germline ends. The CDR3 has 15 amino acids. Written as DNA, the CDR3 is TGTGCCAGCAGCTTATATAACCTCAGGGCCGGGGAGCTGTTTTTT. Translated: CASSLYNLRAGELFF.

CDR3 loop: CASSGRTGRETEAFF. DNA of the CDR3: TGTGCCAGCAGCGGACGGACAGGGCGAGAAACTGAAGCTTTCTTT. The V gene is TRBV9, the J gene TRBJ1-1, with 8 bases aligning to TRBD1. CDR3 length: 15 amino acids. Germline trimming cut 3 bases from V and 5 bases from J; bases unmatched to any gene: 9. CDR1 is SGDLS and CDR2 is YYNGEE in the germline V gene.

Only a few counts were recorded for this clone. The gene calls are TRBV7-3 and TRBJ2-5; 8 bases match TRBD2. Germline V CDR1 and CDR2: SGHTA, FQGTGA. This CDR3 is built from 16 residues. V shed 3 bases and J 2 bases; nucleotides not matched to a gene: 8. The CDR3 here is CASSFDGRGGQETQYF. The CDR3 DNA follows: TGTGCCAGCAGCTTTGATGGACGCGGGGGGCAAGAGACCCAGTACTTC.

The DNA of the CDR3 is TGTGCCAGCAGTGAAGACAGGGTCCCCGGTAGTGGCTACACCTTC. This encodes CASSEDRVPGSGYTF. The chain uses TRBV2 and TRBJ1-2, with D perhaps matching TRBD1 (6 bases). The CDR3 runs to 15 residues. With 1 base removed from V and 7 bases from J, the gap between germline ends came to 16 bases. Per germline, CDR1 SNHLY and CDR2 FYNNEI.

The chain is built from TRBV11-2 and TRBJ2-1; no clear D gene. Germline V gene sequence: CDR1 SGHAT, CDR2 FQNNGV. The germline V and J ends were trimmed by 4 bases and 7 bases, with 11 bases remaining between them. This CDR3 spans 13 amino acids. The DNA for the CDR3 is TGTGCCAGCAGCTCCGCGATGGGGAATGAGCAGTTCTTC. Translating it yields CASSSAMGNEQFF.